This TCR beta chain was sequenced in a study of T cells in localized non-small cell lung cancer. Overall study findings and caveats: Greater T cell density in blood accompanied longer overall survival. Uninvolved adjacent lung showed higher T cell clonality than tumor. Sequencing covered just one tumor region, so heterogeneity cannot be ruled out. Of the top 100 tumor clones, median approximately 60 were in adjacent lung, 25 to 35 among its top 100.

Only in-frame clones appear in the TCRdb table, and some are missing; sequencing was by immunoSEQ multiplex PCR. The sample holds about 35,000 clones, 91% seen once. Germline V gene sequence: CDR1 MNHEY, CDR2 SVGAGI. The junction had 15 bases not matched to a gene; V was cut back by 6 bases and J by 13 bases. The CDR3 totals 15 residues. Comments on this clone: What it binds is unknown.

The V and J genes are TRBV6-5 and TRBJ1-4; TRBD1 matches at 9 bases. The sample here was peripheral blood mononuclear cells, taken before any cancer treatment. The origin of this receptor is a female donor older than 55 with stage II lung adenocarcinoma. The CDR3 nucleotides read TGTGCCAGCAGCGCACTACAGGGGGCCGCGCCGGTACTGTTTTTT. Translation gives CASSALQGAAPVLFF.